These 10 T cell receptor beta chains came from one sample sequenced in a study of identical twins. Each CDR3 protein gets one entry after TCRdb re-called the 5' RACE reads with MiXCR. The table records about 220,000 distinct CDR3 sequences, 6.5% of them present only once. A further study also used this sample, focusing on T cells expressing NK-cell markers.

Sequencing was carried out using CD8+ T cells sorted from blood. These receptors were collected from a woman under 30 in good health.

Here the CDR3 reads CASTFGSIAGVGETQYF. The CDR3 DNA reads TGTGCCAGCACCTTCGGCTCGATAGCGGGAGTGGGCGAGACCCAGTACTTC. This chain uses TRBV11-2 with TRBJ2-5; 9 nucleotides align to TRBD2. The germline V gene has CDR1 SGHAT and CDR2 FQNNGV. Trimming removed 7 bases from V and 5 bases from J; junction bases left unmatched: 17. CDR3 length: 17 residues.

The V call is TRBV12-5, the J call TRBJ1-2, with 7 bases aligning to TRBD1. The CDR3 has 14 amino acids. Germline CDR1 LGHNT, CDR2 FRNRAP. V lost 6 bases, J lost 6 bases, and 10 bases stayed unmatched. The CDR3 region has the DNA TGTGCTAGTGGCGATACAGGGGAGGGGAATGGCTACACCTTC. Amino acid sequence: CASGDTGEGNGYTF.

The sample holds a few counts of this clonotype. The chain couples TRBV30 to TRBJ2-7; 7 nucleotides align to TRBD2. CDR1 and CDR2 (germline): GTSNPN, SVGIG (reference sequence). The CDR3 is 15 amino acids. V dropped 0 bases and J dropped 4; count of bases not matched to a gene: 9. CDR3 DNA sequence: TGTGCCTGGAGTGTAGAGAGCGGGAAGTTTTACGAGCAGTACTTC. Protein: CAWSVESGKFYEQYF.

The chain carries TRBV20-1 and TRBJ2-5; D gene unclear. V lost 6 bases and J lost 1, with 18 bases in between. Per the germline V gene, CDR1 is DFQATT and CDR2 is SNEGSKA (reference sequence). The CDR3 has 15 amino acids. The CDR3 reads CSAPRLGWGQETQYF. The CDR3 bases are TGCAGTGCCCCGAGATTGGGGTGGGGCCAAGAGACCCAGTACTTC.

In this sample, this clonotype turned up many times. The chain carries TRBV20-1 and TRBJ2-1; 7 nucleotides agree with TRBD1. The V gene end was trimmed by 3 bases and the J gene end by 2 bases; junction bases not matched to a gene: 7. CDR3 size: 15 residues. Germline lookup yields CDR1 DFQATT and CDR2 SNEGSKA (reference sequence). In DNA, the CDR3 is TGCAGTGCTAGTGACGGGACAGACCCCTACAATGAGCAGTTCTTC. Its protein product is CSASDGTDPYNEQFF.

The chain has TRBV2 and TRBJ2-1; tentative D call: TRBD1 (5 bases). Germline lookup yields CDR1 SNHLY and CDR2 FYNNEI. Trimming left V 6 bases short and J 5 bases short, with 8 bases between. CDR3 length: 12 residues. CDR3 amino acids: CASRKTDNEQFF. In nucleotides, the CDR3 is TGTGCCAGCAGAAAGACAGACAATGAGCAGTTCTTC.

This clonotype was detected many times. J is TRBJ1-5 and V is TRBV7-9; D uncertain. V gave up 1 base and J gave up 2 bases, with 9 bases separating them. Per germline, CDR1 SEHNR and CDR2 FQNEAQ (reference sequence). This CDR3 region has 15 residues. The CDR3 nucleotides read TGTGCCAGCAGCTTAGGGACCTCGGGCAATCAGCCCCAGCATTTT. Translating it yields CASSLGTSGNQPQHF.

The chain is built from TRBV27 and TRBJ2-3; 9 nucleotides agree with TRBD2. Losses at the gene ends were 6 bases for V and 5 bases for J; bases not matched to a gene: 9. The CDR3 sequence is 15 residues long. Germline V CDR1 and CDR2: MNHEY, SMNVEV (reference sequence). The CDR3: CASRWAGGIGDTQYF. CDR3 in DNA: TGTGCCAGCAGGTGGGCGGGAGGGATTGGAGATACGCAGTATTTT.

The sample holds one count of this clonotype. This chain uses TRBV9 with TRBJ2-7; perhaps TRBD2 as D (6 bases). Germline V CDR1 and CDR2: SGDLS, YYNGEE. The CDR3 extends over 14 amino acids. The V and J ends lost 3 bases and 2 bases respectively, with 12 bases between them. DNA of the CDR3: TGTGCCAGCAGCGAGGGACTTACAACCTACGAGCAGTACTTC. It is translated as CASSEGLTTYEQYF.

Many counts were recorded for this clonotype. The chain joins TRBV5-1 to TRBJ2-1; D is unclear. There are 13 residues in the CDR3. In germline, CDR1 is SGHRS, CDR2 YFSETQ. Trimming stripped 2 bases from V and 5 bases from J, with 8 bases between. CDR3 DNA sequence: TGCGCCAGCAGCTTCCCACCTAACAATGAGCAGTTCTTC. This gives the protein CASSFPPNNEQFF. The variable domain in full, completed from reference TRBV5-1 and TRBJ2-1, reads KAGVTQTPRYLIKTRGQQVTLSCSPISGHRSVSWYQQTPGQGLQFLFEYFSETQRNKGNFPGRFSGRQFSNSRSEMNVSTLELGDSALYLCASSFPPNNEQFFGPGTRLTVL.